The T cell receptor beta chain under discussion was sequenced for a study of post-analysis software for immune sequencing data. Study-level points and caveats: Five or six TRBV segments, TRBV5-6, TRBV5-1 and TRBV20-1 among them, were found more frequent in patients than controls.

Presence of unique molecular identifiers characterized the TCR beta cDNA libraries. TCRdb redid the calling of the PCR reads with MiXCR, one entry per CDR3 protein. Here the sample spans approximately 630,000 distinct CDR3 sequences, roughly three fifths being singletons. CDR3 length: 15 amino acids. Germline assignment: CDR1 DFQATT and CDR2 SNEGSKA (reference sequence). Trimming pared 5 bases from V and 0 bases from J, leaving 14 bases between. A word on this clonotype: Antigen specificity is unknown.

Sequencing used blood. The receptor was derived from a girl aged 2-9 years with multiple sclerosis. The rearrangement links TRBV20-1 to TRBJ2-1; D may be TRBD2 (6 bases). In DNA form, the CDR3 reads TGCAGTGCTCGCCCGGGACTCCTCTCCTACAATGAGCAGTTCTTC. As protein: CSARPGLLSYNEQFF.